This is a list of T cell receptor beta chains from one sample in a study of human T cells and chemical hapten exposure. In TCRdb, the RACE reads were re-called with MiXCR into one record per CDR3 protein. The sample has some 45,000 distinct CDR3 sequences; roughly 12% are singletons. The material sequenced was whole blood, taken in connection with sensitization to the hapten diphenylcyclopropenone (DPC). The receptor set was obtained from a woman in her twenties or thirties with alopecia areata. Some clones in this sample may be carry-over from other donors' samples. CDR3s include the opening cysteine and the closing phenylalanine or tryptophan. Each record gives: J gene, clone size, D gene, V gene, CDR3 protein, CDR3 DNA. D genes are given only for firm matches. Expanded clones are given a class, and other clones once, few, many or no size at all.

J gene: TRBJ2-3
clone size: few
D gene: .
V gene: TRBV19
CDR3 protein: CASSIVPWVDTQYF
CDR3 DNA: TGTGCCAGTAGTATAGTCCCTTGGGTAGATACGCAGTATTTT

J gene: TRBJ2-3
clone size: many
D gene: .
V gene: TRBV18
CDR3 protein: CASSPISGGTDTQYF
CDR3 DNA: TGTGCCAGCTCACCCATTTCTGGGGGCACAGATACGCAGTATTTT

J gene: TRBJ2-6
clone size: .
D gene: .
V gene: TRBV29-1
CDR3 protein: CSVGLRVAGANVLTF
CDR3 DNA: TGCAGCGTCGGACTCAGGGTCGCGGGGGCCAACGTCCTGACTTTC

J gene: TRBJ1-2
clone size: .
D gene: .
V gene: TRBV14
CDR3 protein: CASSQEGWYGYTF
CDR3 DNA: TGTGCCAGCAGCCAAGAAGGGTGGTATGGCTACACCTTC

J gene: TRBJ2-7
clone size: few
D gene: .
V gene: TRBV28
CDR3 protein: CASSRLPLEQYF
CDR3 DNA: TGTGCCAGCAGTAGACTCCCACTCGAGCAGTACTTC

J gene: TRBJ2-4
clone size: many
D gene: TRBD2
V gene: TRBV24-1
CDR3 protein: CATSDSTGGPAKNIQYF
CDR3 DNA: TGTGCCACCAGTGATTCCACGGGAGGTCCAGCCAAAAACATTCAGTACTTC

J gene: TRBJ2-7
clone size: few
D gene: .
V gene: TRBV29-1
CDR3 protein: CSVAGPSGQIYEQYF
CDR3 DNA: TGCAGCGTTGCAGGTCCCTCGGGACAAATTTACGAGCAGTACTTC

J gene: TRBJ1-3
clone size: once
D gene: TRBD1
V gene: TRBV28
CDR3 protein: CASLDRVGGNTIYF
CDR3 DNA: TGTGCCAGCCTAGACAGGGTAGGCGGAAACACCATATATTTT

J gene: TRBJ2-3
clone size: .
D gene: .
V gene: TRBV7-2
CDR3 protein: CASSSYGTGHTDTQYF
CDR3 DNA: TGTGCCAGCAGCTCGTACGGGACCGGGCACACAGATACGCAGTATTTT

J gene: TRBJ1-5
clone size: few
D gene: .
V gene: TRBV18
CDR3 protein: CASSEYGHSNQPQHF
CDR3 DNA: TGTGCCAGCTCAGAGTACGGTCATAGCAATCAGCCCCAGCATTTT

J gene: TRBJ1-1
clone size: few
D gene: TRBD1
V gene: TRBV7-2
CDR3 protein: CASSADRVANTEAFF
CDR3 DNA: TGTGCCAGCAGCGCCGACAGGGTAGCGAACACTGAAGCTTTCTTT

J gene: TRBJ1-2
clone size: many
D gene: .
V gene: TRBV28
CDR3 protein: CASSLMAGLVGGYTF
CDR3 DNA: TGTGCCAGCAGTTTAATGGCAGGGCTGGTTGGTGGCTACACCTTC

J gene: TRBJ1-5
clone size: many
D gene: .
V gene: TRBV6-7
CDR3 protein: CASSDGTQPQHF
CDR3 DNA: TGTGCCAGCAGTGATGGGACGCAGCCCCAGCATTTT

J gene: TRBJ2-7
clone size: few
D gene: .
V gene: TRBV28
CDR3 protein: CASSQTGQRSYEQYF
CDR3 DNA: TGTGCCAGCAGTCAGACAGGCCAGCGCTCCTACGAGCAGTACTTC

J gene: TRBJ2-1
clone size: .
D gene: TRBD2
V gene: TRBV5-1
CDR3 protein: CASSLGLASLNEQFF
CDR3 DNA: TGCGCCAGCAGCTTGGGACTAGCAAGTTTAAATGAGCAGTTCTTC

J gene: TRBJ2-5
clone size: .
D gene: .
V gene: TRBV29-1
CDR3 protein: CSVSSGEETQYF
CDR3 DNA: TGCAGCGTTTCTTCAGGGGAAGAGACCCAGTACTTC

J gene: TRBJ2-1
clone size: many
D gene: .
V gene: TRBV12-3/TRBV12-4
CDR3 protein: CASISPRGEQFF
CDR3 DNA: TGTGCCAGCATTTCCCCCCGGGGGGAGCAGTTCTTC

J gene: TRBJ1-6
clone size: .
D gene: .
V gene: TRBV21-1
CDR3 protein: CASSLRRGHSPLHF
CDR3 DNA: TGTGCCAGCAGCTTACGACGGGGGCATTCACCCCTCCACTTT

J gene: TRBJ1-4
clone size: .
D gene: .
V gene: TRBV12-3/TRBV12-4
CDR3 protein: CASSPAFGKLFF
CDR3 DNA: TGTGCCAGCAGTCCAGCGTTTGGAAAACTGTTTTTT

J gene: TRBJ2-7
clone size: .
D gene: .
V gene: TRBV7-2
CDR3 protein: CASSLTGLNYEQYF
CDR3 DNA: TGTGCCAGCAGCTTAACGGGATTGAACTACGAGCAGTACTTC

J gene: TRBJ2-3
clone size: many
D gene: TRBD2
V gene: TRBV5-1
CDR3 protein: CASSQGLAGDDTQYF
CDR3 DNA: TGCGCCAGCAGCCAGGGACTAGCGGGAGACGATACGCAGTATTTT

J gene: TRBJ2-1
clone size: .
D gene: .
V gene: TRBV7-3
CDR3 protein: CASSLTGDVYSYNEQFF
CDR3 DNA: TGTGCCAGCAGCCTCACAGGAGACGTATACTCCTACAATGAGCAGTTCTTC

J gene: TRBJ2-3
clone size: few
D gene: TRBD1
V gene: TRBV29-1
CDR3 protein: CSVRQGFGTDTQYF
CDR3 DNA: TGCAGCGTACGACAGGGTTTCGGCACAGATACGCAGTATTTT

J gene: TRBJ1-3
clone size: many
D gene: .
V gene: TRBV7-2
CDR3 protein: CASSPRGSGNGNTIYF
CDR3 DNA: TGTGCCAGCAGCCCAAGGGGCTCAGGGAATGGAAACACCATATATTTT

J gene: TRBJ2-5
clone size: many
D gene: .
V gene: TRBV7-2
CDR3 protein: CASSLGPKETQYF
CDR3 DNA: TGTGCCAGCAGCTTAGGGCCCAAAGAGACCCAGTACTTC

J gene: TRBJ2-5
clone size: many
D gene: .
V gene: TRBV2
CDR3 protein: CASSDNQETQYF
CDR3 DNA: TGTGCCAGCAGCGACAACCAAGAGACCCAGTACTTC

J gene: TRBJ2-7
clone size: few
D gene: TRBD1
V gene: TRBV6-2/TRBV6-3
CDR3 protein: CASTKEGTGVYEQYF
CDR3 DNA: TGTGCCAGCACCAAAGAAGGGACAGGGGTGTACGAGCAGTACTTC

J gene: TRBJ1-2
clone size: few
D gene: TRBD1
V gene: TRBV29-1
CDR3 protein: CSVGSGTGAPNGYTF
CDR3 DNA: TGCAGCGTCGGCAGCGGAACAGGGGCCCCAAATGGCTACACCTTC

J gene: TRBJ2-7
clone size: many
D gene: .
V gene: TRBV28
CDR3 protein: CASSSQSGAHSYEQYF
CDR3 DNA: TGTGCCAGCAGCAGTCAGTCGGGGGCCCATTCCTACGAGCAGTACTTC

J gene: TRBJ1-6
clone size: .
D gene: .
V gene: TRBV2
CDR3 protein: CASSEMGVIGSPLHF
CDR3 DNA: TGTGCCAGCAGTGAAATGGGGGTGATAGGTTCACCCCTCCACTTT

J gene: TRBJ1-5
clone size: few
D gene: .
V gene: TRBV18
CDR3 protein: CASSPARGDQPQHF
CDR3 DNA: TGTGCCAGCTCACCCGCACGGGGGGATCAGCCCCAGCATTTT

J gene: TRBJ2-7
clone size: .
D gene: TRBD2
V gene: TRBV20-1
CDR3 protein: CSAHSGSAYEQYF
CDR3 DNA: TGCAGTGCTCATAGCGGGAGCGCCTACGAGCAGTACTTC

J gene: TRBJ2-1
clone size: few
D gene: TRBD2
V gene: TRBV29-1
CDR3 protein: CSVTSGRNEQFF
CDR3 DNA: TGCAGCGTGACTAGCGGGCGAAATGAGCAGTTCTTC

J gene: TRBJ1-5
clone size: few
D gene: .
V gene: TRBV4-3
CDR3 protein: CASSLQVRNQPQHF
CDR3 DNA: TGCGCCAGCAGCCTACAGGTCCGGAATCAGCCCCAGCATTTT

J gene: TRBJ2-3
clone size: many
D gene: .
V gene: TRBV12-3/TRBV12-4
CDR3 protein: CASSPNADTQYF
CDR3 DNA: TGTGCCAGCAGTCCCAACGCAGATACGCAGTATTTT

J gene: TRBJ1-1
clone size: many
D gene: .
V gene: TRBV4-3
CDR3 protein: CASSQDGAIGGLNTEAFF
CDR3 DNA: TGCGCCAGCAGCCAAGATGGAGCCATAGGGGGATTGAACACTGAAGCTTTCTTT

J gene: TRBJ2-3
clone size: .
D gene: TRBD2
V gene: TRBV6-4
CDR3 protein: CASSALAGGGGDTQYF
CDR3 DNA: TGTGCCAGCAGTGCCCTAGCGGGAGGCGGAGGAGATACGCAGTATTTT

J gene: TRBJ1-1
clone size: few
D gene: .
V gene: TRBV29-1
CDR3 protein: CSVAPGWGMNTEAFF
CDR3 DNA: TGCAGCGTGGCGCCCGGCTGGGGAATGAACACTGAAGCTTTCTTT

J gene: TRBJ2-4
clone size: few
D gene: TRBD2
V gene: TRBV24-1
CDR3 protein: CATSDQRLAGLDIQYF
CDR3 DNA: TGTGCCACCAGTGATCAAAGACTAGCGGGATTGGACATTCAGTACTTC

J gene: TRBJ2-5
clone size: few
D gene: .
V gene: TRBV25-1
CDR3 protein: CASSVTGNQETQYF
CDR3 DNA: TGTGCCAGCAGCGTAACAGGGAACCAAGAGACCCAGTACTTC

J gene: TRBJ1-5
clone size: many
D gene: TRBD1
V gene: TRBV6-5
CDR3 protein: CASSSKRRGRYNQPQHF
CDR3 DNA: TGTGCCAGCAGTAGCAAGCGCAGGGGGCGATACAATCAGCCCCAGCATTTT

J gene: TRBJ2-3
clone size: .
D gene: .
V gene: TRBV20-1
CDR3 protein: CSARDAGVNPDTQYF
CDR3 DNA: TGCAGTGCTAGAGATGCAGGGGTAAATCCAGATACGCAGTATTTT